There are a few counts of the clone carrying this T cell receptor beta chain. The antigen remains unidentified. This entry comes from a study of shared clonotypes between healthy human individuals. General study findings and limits: Having only a few donors restricted how much genetic and exposure-history diversity was captured.

Here immunoSEQ multiplex PCR was the method, and the copy in TCRdb shows in-frame clones only, minus some. The sample includes under 2.5 million clones, around 90% of them seen just once. CDR1 and CDR2 from the germline V gene are SGHTA and FQGNSA. Trimming pared 0 bases from V and 8 bases from J, leaving 9 bases between. The CDR3 is 13 amino acids. This TCR derives from a young man in good health. Some clones in this sample may be carry-over from other donors' samples. Sequencing was carried out using naive CD4+ T cells from PBMCs. Subset indicated: CD45RA+ positively selected. This rearrangement joins TRBV7-2 to TRBJ2-3; D is ambiguous. The CDR3 here is CASSLAPLGTQYF. The DNA of the CDR3 is TGTGCCAGCAGCTTAGCCCCGCTAGGTACGCAGTATTTT.